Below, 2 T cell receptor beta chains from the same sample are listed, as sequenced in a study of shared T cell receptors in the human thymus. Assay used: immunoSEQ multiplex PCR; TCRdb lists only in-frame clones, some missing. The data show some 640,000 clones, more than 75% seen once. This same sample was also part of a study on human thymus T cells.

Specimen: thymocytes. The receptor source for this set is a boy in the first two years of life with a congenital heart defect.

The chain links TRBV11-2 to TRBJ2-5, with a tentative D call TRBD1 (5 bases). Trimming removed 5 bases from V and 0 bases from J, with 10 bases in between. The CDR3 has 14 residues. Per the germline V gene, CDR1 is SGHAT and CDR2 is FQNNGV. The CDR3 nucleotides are TGTGCCAGCAGCCACGGCAGGGACCAAGAGACCCAGTACTTC. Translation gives CASSHGRDQETQYF.

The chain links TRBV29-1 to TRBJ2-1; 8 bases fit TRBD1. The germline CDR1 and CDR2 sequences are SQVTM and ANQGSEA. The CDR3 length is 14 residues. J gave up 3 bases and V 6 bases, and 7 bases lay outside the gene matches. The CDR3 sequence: CSVATGDRYNEQFF. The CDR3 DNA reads TGCAGCGTCGCGACAGGGGACCGCTACAATGAGCAGTTCTTC.